The source of this TCR beta chain is a study of T cell repertoires in cytomegalovirus infection. About this clonotype: Its antigen remains unknown.

In TCRdb, the reads were re-called with MiXCR into one record per CDR3 protein. The top ten hold about 39% of the sample, which has about 470,000 distinct CDR3 sequences, approximately 42% seen once. This receptor was taken from a human donor in good health (CMV status not recorded). Some clones in this sample may be carry-over from other donors' samples. The sequencing here drew on cultured PBMCs, taken from culture after CMV antigen stimulation.

In nucleotides, the CDR3 is TGTGCCAGCAGCGTTCAGGGAGGTGAAAAACTGTTTTTT. This encodes CASSVQGGEKLFF. The V and J genes are TRBV12-3 or TRBV12-4 and TRBJ1-4; weak D call: TRBD1 (5 bases). The CDR3 contains 13 residues. The germline V and J ends were trimmed by 6 bases and 7 bases, with 12 bases remaining between them.